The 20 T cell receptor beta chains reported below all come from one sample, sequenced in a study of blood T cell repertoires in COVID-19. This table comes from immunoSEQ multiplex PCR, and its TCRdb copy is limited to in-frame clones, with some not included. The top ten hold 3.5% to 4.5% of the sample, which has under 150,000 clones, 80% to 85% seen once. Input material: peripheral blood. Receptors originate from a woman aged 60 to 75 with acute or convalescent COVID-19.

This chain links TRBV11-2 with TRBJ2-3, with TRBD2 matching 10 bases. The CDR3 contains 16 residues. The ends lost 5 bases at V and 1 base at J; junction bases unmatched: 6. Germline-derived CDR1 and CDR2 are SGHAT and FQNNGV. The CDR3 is CASSGRTSGRTDTQYF. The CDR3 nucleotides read TGTGCCAGCAGCGGGCGGACTAGCGGACGCACAGATACGCAGTATTTT.

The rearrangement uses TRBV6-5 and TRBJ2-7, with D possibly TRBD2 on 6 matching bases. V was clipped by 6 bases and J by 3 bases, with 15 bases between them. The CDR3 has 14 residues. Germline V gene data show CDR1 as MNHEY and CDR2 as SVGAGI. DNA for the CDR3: TGTGCCAGCAGCCGACTAGGGAGTCTCTACGAGCAGTACTTC. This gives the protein CASSRLGSLYEQYF.

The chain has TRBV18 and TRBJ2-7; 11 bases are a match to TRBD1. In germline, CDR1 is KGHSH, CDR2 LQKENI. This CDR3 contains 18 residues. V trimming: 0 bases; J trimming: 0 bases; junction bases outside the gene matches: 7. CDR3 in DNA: TGTGCCAGCTCACCACCCCGGGACAGGGGGGAGTTCTCCTACGAGCAGTACTTC. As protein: CASSPPRDRGEFSYEQYF.

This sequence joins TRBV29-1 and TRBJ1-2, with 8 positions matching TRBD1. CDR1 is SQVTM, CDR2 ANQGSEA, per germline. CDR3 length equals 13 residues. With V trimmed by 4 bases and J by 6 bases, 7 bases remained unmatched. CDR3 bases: TGCAGCGTTGTATCAGGGGGCATCAATGGCTACACCTTC. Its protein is CSVVSGGINGYTF.

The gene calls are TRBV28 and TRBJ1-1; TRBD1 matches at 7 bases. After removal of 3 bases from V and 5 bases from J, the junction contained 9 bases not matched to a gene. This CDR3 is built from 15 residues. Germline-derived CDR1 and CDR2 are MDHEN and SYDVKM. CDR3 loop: CASSFARTGRTEAFF. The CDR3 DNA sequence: TGTGCCAGCAGTTTCGCTCGGACAGGCCGAACTGAAGCTTTCTTT.

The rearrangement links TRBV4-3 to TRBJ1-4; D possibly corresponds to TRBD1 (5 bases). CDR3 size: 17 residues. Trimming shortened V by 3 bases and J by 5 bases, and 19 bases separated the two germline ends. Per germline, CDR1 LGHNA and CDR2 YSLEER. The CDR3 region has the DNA TGCGCCAGCAGCCAGACGGGAGTCGGGGCGGGGAATGAAAAACTGTTTTTT. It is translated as CASSQTGVGAGNEKLFF.

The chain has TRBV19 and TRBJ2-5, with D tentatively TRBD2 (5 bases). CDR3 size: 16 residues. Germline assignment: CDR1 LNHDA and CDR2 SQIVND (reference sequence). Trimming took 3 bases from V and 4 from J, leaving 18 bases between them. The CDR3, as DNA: TGTGCCAGTAGTATGAGAGGCCTAAGGGCGGGAGAGACCCAGTACTTC. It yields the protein CASSMRGLRAGETQYF.

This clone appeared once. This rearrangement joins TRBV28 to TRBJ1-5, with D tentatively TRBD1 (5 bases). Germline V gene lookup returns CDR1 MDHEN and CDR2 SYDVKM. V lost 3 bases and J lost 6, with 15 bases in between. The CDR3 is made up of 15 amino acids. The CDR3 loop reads CASSFERDSLQPQHF. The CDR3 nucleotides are TGTGCCAGCAGTTTCGAGCGGGACTCCCTTCAGCCCCAGCATTTT.

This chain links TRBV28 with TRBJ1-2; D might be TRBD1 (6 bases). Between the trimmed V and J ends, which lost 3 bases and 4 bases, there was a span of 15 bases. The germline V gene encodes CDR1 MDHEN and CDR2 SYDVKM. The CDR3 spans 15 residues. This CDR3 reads CASSFSTGRSYGYTF. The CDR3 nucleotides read TGTGCCAGCAGTTTCTCGACAGGCCGATCCTATGGCTACACCTTC.

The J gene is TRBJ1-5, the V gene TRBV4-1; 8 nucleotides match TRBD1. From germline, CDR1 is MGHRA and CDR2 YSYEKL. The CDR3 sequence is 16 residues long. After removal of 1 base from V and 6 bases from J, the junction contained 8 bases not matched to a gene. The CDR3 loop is CASSQVPVRGPQPQHF. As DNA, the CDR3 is TGCGCCAGCAGCCAAGTCCCAGTCAGGGGGCCTCAGCCCCAGCATTTT.

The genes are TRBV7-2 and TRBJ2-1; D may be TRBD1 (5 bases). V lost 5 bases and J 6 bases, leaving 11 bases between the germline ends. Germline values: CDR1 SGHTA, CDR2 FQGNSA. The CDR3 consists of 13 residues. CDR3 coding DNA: TGTGCCAGCAGCACGCGACAGCTCAATGAGCAGTTCTTC. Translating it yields CASSTRQLNEQFF.

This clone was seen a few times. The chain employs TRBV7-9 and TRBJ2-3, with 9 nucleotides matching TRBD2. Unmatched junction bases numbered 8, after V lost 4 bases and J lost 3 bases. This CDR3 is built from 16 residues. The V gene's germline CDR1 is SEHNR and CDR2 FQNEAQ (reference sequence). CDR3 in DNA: TGTGCCAGCAGCTACCCGACTAGCGGAAAAACAGATACGCAGTATTTT. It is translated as CASSYPTSGKTDTQYF.

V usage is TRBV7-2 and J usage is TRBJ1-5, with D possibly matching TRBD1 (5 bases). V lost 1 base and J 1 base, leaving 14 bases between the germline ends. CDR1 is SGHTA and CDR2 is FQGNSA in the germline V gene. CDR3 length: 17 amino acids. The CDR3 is CASSLGGRGVSNQPQHF. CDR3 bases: TGTGCCAGCAGCTTAGGAGGTCGGGGGGTCAGCAATCAGCCCCAGCATTTT.

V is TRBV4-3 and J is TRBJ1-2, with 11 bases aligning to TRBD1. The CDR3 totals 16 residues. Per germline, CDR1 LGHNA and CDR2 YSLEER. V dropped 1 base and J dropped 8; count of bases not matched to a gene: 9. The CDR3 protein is CASSQGVDRGLEGYTF. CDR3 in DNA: TGCGCCAGCAGCCAAGGTGTGGACAGGGGGCTGGAAGGCTACACCTTC.

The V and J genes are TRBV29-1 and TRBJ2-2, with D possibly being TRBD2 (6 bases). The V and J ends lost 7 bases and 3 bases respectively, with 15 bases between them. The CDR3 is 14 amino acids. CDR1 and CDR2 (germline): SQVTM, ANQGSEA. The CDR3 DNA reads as TGCAGCGCAGCAGCGGGTACACACACCGGGGAGCTGTTTTTT. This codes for CSAAAGTHTGELFF.

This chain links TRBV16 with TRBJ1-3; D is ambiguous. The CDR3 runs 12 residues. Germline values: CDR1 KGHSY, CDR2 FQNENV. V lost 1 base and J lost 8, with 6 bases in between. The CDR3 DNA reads TGTGCCAGCAGCCAATTCCTTGACACCATATATTTT. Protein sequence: CASSQFLDTIYF.

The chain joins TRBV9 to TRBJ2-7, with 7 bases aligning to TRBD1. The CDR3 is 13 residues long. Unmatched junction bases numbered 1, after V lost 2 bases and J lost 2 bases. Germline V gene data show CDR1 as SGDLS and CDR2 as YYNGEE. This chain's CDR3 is CASSVGTAYEQYF. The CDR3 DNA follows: TGTGCCAGCAGCGTTGGGACAGCCTACGAGCAGTACTTC.

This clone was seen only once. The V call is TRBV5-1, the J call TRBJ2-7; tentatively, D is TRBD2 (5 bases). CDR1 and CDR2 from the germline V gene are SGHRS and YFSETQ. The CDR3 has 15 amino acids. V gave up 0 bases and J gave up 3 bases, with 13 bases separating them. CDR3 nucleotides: TGCGCCAGCAGCTTGGCCGCTGCCGGGGTCTACGAGCAGTACTTC. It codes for CASSLAAAGVYEQYF. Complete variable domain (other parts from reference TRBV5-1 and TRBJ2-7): KAGVTQTPRYLIKTRGQQVTLSCSPISGHRSVSWYQQTPGQGLQFLFEYFSETQRNKGNFPGRFSGRQFSNSRSEMNVSTLELGDSALYLCASSLAAAGVYEQYFGPGTRLTVT.

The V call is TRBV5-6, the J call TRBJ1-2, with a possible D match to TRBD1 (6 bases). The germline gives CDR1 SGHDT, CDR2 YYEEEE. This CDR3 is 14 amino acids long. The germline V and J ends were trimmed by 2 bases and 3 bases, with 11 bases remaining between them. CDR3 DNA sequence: TGTGCCAGCAGCTTTGGACAGAGTGACTATGGCTACACCTTC. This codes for CASSFGQSDYGYTF.

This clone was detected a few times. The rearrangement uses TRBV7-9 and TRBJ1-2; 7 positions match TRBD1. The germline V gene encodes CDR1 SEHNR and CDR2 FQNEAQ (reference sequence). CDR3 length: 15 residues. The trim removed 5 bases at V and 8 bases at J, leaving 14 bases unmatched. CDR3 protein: CASSDGQVSYSGYTF. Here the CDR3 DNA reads TGTGCCAGCAGCGACGGACAGGTCTCCTACTCGGGCTACACCTTC.